This T cell receptor beta chain came from a study of control samples from healthy donors and cancer patients. Profiled with immunoSEQ multiplex PCR; TCRdb holds only in-frame clones, not every one. The sample gives fewer than 30,000 clones, around 87% of which show up once; about 1.6% is in the top ten. Germline V gene lookup returns CDR1 SGDLS and CDR2 YYNGEE. V shed 0 bases and J shed 2 bases, with 3 bases lying between them. The length of the CDR3 is 13 residues. Sequenced sample: PBMCs. The chain carries TRBV9 and TRBJ2-1, with D hard to call. The receptor was isolated from a woman in her 40s with lung cancer. CDR3 DNA: TGTGCCAGCAGCGTAGCTACCTACAATGAGCAGTTCTTC. Translated: CASSVATYNEQFF.